This TCR beta chain was sequenced during a study of blood T cell repertoires in COVID-19. Study overall: Donors in the United States, Italy and Spain gave samples during acute or convalescent COVID-19. PBMCs, B-cell-depleted T cells, or T cells were the source of the cDNA or gDNA that made up the material.

In the authors' workflow: Reference gene primer amplification gave nucleated cell count estimates. Generated by immunoSEQ multiplex PCR, the TCRdb table keeps only in-frame clones and is missing some. V and J calls and clone size are given by that table; D and trimming were obtained from the DNA. The sample lists about 230,000 clones, about 85% occurring once. Germline CDR1 and CDR2: SQVTM and ANQGSEA. The V gene end was trimmed by 6 bases and the J gene end by 5 bases; junction bases not matched to a gene: 4. The CDR3 runs 13 residues. Sequenced: peripheral blood. V and J are TRBV29-1 and TRBJ1-4, with 9 bases identical to TRBD1. The sequence came from a young woman who had recovered from COVID-19. In DNA, the CDR3 is TGCAGCGTCAGGGACAGGGTAAATGAAAAACTGTTTTTT. Residues: CSVRDRVNEKLFF.